This T cell receptor (beta chain) appears in the sequencing data of a study of T cell repertoires in aging, cancer and after chemotherapy. In the study overall: The full dataset contained several million TCR reads. Notes on the study in general: Immunological memory after chemotherapy cannot be judged from the repertoire data. Across the chemotherapy interval, each cancer cohort showed higher median generation probability, suggesting thymic rebound.

A mixed TRB-A/B primer pool amplified rearranged TRB by multiplex touch-down PCR. TCRdb reprocessed the multiplex PCR reads via MiXCR and lists one record per CDR3 protein. In the table there are hundreds of distinct CDR3 sequences, 89% of which are singletons. The template was genomic DNA from peripheral blood, not RNA. This CDR3 is 16 amino acids long. The germline V gene encodes CDR1 KGHDR and CDR2 SFDVKD. V lost 3 bases and J lost 7; bases outside the gene matches: 8. Notes on this clonotype: The antigen is not known.

Sequenced material: blood. The source is a human donor with a solid tumor. The genes are TRBV24-1 and TRBJ2-2; 9 nucleotides align to TRBD1. The CDR3 DNA reads as TGTGCCACCAGTGATCCCGGGACAGGGAGCGTCGGGGAGCTGTTTTTT. This sequence encodes CATSDPGTGSVGELFF.